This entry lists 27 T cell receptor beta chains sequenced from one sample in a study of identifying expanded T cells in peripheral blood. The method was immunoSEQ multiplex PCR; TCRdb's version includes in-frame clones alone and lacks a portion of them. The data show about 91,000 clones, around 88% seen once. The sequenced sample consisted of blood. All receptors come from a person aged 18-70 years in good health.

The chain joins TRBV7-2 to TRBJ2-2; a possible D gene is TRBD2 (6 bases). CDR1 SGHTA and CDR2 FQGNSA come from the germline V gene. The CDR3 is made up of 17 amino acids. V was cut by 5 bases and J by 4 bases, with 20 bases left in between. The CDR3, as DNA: TGTGCCAGCAGCCCCCTCGGGGGTTTCTCGAGCACCGGGGAGCTGTTTTTT. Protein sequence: CASSPLGGFSSTGELFF.

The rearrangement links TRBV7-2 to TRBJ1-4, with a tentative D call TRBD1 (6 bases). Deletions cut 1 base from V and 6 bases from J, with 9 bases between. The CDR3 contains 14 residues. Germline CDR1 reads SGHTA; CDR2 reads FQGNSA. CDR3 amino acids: CASSLDRGDEKLFF. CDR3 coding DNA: TGTGCCAGCAGCTTAGATAGGGGGGATGAAAAACTGTTTTTT.

CDR3 amino acids: CASSQGGVGAYEQYF. The CDR3 nucleotides are TGCGCCAGCAGCCAAGGTGGAGTAGGGGCCTACGAGCAGTACTTC. This chain uses TRBV4-1 with TRBJ2-7; D may be TRBD1 (5 bases). Deletions cut 1 base from V and 2 bases from J, with 12 bases between. The CDR3 length is 15 residues. Germline lookup yields CDR1 MGHRA and CDR2 YSYEKL.

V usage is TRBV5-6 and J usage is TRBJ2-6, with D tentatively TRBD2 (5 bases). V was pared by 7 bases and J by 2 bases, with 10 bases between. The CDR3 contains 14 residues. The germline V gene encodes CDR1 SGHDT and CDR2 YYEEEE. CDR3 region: CASAPSPGANVLTF. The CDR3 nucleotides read TGTGCCAGCGCCCCTAGCCCTGGGGCCAACGTCCTGACTTTC. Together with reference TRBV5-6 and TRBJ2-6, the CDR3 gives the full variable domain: DAGVTQSPTHLIKTRGQQVTLRCSPKSGHDTVSWYQQALGQGPQFIFQYYEEEERQRGNFPDRFSGHQFPNYSSELNVNALLLGDSALYLCASAPSPGANVLTFGAGSRLTVL.

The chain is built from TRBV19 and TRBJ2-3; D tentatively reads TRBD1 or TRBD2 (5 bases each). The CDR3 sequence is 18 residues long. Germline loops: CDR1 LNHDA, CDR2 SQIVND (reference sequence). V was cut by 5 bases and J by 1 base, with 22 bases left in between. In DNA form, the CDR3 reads TGTGCCAGTAGTTGGTTCTATGAGGGGCCTCTTGGCACAGATACGCAGTATTTT. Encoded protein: CASSWFYEGPLGTDTQYF.

The CDR3 DNA is TGCGCCAGCAGCTTGGCCTCGTCGGGAGTACACAATGAGCAGTTCTTC. It encodes CASSLASSGVHNEQFF. The chain combines TRBV5-1 with TRBJ2-1, with a weak D call TRBD2 (6 bases). Trimming stripped 0 bases from V and 5 bases from J, with 15 bases between. CDR3 size: 16 residues. In germline, CDR1 is SGHRS, CDR2 YFSETQ.

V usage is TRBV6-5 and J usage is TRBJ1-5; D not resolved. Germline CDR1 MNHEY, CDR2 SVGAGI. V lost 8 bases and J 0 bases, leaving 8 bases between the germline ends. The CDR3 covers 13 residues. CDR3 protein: CASPTHSNQPQHF. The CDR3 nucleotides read TGTGCCAGCCCGACCCATAGCAATCAGCCCCAGCATTTT.

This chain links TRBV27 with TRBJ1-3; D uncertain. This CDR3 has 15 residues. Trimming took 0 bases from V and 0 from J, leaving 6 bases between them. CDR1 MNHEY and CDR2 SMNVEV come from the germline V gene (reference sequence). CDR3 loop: CASSLSSGSGNTIYF. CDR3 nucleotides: TGTGCCAGCAGTTTATCCAGCGGCTCTGGAAACACCATATATTTT.

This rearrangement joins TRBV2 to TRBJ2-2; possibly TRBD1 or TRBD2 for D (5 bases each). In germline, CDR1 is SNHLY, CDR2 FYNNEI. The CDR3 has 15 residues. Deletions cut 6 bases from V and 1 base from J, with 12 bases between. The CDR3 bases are TGTGCCAGCAGGGGGCTAGCAGGGAACACCGGGGAGCTGTTTTTT. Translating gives CASRGLAGNTGELFF.

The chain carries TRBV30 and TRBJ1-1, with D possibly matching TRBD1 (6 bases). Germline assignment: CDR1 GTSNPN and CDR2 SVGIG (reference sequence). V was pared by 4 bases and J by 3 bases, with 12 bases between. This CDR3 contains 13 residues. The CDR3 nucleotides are TGTGCCTGGACCGTGGGGGCTCACACTGAAGCTTTCTTT. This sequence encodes CAWTVGAHTEAFF. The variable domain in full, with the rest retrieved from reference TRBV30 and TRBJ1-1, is SQTIHQWPATLVQPVGSPLSLECTVEGTSNPNLYWYRQAAGRGLQLLFYSVGIGQISSEVPQNLSASRPQDRQFILSSKKLLLSDSGFYLCAWTVGAHTEAFFGQGTRLTVV.

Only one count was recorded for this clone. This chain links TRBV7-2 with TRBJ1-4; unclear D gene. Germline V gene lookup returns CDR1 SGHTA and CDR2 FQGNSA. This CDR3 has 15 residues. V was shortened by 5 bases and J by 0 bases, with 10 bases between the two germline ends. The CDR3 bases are TGTGCCAGCAGCGTGGTGTCCACAACTAATGAAAAACTGTTTTTT. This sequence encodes CASSVVSTTNEKLFF.

The CDR3 region is CASKGTSGRTDTQYF. The CDR3 DNA sequence: TGTGCCAGCAAAGGCACTAGCGGACGCACAGATACGCAGTATTTT. The rearrangement uses TRBV27 and TRBJ2-3; TRBD2 agrees at 8 bases. CDR3 length: 15 amino acids. Germline CDR1 reads MNHEY; CDR2 reads SMNVEV (reference sequence). Unmatched junction bases numbered 7, after V lost 7 bases and J lost 1 base.

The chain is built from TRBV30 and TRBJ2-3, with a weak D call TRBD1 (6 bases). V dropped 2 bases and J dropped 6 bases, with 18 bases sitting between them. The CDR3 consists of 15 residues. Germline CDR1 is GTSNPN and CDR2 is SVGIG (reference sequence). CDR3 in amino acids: CAWSLQGLMMDTQYF. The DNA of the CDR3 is TGTGCCTGGAGTCTACAGGGTCTGATGATGGATACGCAGTATTTT.

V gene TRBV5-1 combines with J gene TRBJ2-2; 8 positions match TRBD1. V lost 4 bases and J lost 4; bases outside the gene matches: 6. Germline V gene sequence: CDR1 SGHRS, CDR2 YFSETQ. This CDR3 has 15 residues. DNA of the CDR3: TGCGCCAGCAGCCTGGGACAGGCGAGCACCGGGGAGCTGTTTTTT. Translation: CASSLGQASTGELFF.

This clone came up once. CDR3 in DNA: TGTGCCAGCAGCTTTGCCAGGGAGGTGGGCGAGCAGTACTTC. It yields the protein CASSFAREVGEQYF. The chain uses TRBV7-6 and TRBJ2-7; D may be TRBD2 (6 bases). CDR1 and CDR2 (germline): SGHVS, FNYEAQ. Trimming cost V 3 bases and J 6 bases, with 15 bases left between them. The CDR3 sequence is 14 residues long.

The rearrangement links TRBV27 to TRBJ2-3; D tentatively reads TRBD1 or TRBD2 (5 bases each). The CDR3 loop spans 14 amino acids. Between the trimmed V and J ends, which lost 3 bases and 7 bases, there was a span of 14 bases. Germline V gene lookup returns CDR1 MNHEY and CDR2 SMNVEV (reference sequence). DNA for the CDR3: TGTGCCAGCAGTTTGAAGGCAGGGAGTCATACGCAGTATTTT. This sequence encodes CASSLKAGSHTQYF.

CDR3 in DNA: TGTGCCATCAGATCGGACAGGGCTTCAGATACGCAGTATTTT. It yields the protein CAIRSDRASDTQYF. The chain recombines TRBV10-3 with TRBJ2-3, with 8 bases lining up with TRBD1. The CDR3 covers 14 residues. In germline, CDR1 is ENHRY, CDR2 SYGVKD. Trimming took 6 bases from V and 4 from J; bases not matched to a gene: 6.

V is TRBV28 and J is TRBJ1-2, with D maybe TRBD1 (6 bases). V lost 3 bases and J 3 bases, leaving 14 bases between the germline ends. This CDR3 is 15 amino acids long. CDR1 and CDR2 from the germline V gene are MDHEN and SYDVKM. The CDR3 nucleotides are TGTGCCAGCAGTTTCAGGGGCCGGGGCGACTATGGCTACACCTTC. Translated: CASSFRGRGDYGYTF.

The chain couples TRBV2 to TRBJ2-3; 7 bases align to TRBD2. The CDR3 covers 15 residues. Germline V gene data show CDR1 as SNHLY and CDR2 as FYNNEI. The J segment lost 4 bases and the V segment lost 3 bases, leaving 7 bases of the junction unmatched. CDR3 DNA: TGTGCCAGCAGTGACGGCGGGAGAGAGGCAGATACGCAGTATTTT. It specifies CASSDGGREADTQYF. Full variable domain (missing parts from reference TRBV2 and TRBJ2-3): EPEVTQTPSHQVTQMGQEVILRCVPISNHLYFYWYRQILGQKVEFLVSFYNNEISEKSEIFDDQFSVERPDGSNFTLKIRSTKLEDSAMYFCASSDGGREADTQYFGPGTRLTVL.

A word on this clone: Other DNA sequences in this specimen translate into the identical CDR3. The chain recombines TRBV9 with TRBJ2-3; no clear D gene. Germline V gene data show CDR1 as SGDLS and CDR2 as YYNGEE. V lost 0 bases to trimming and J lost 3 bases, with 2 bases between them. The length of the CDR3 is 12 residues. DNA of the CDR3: TGTGCCAGCAGCGTAGGAACAGATACGCAGTATTTT. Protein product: CASSVGTDTQYF.

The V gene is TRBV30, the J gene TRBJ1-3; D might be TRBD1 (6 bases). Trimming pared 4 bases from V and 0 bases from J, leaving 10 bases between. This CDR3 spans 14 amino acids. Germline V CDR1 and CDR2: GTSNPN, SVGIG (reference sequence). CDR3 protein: CAWTKDSSGNTIYF. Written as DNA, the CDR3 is TGTGCCTGGACGAAGGACAGCTCTGGAAACACCATATATTTT.

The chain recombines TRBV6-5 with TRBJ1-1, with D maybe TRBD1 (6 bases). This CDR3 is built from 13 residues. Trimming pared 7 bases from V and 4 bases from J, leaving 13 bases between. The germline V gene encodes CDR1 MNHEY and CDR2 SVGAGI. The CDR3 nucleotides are TGTGCCAGCACTAGGACAGAACGCACTGAAGCTTTCTTT. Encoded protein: CASTRTERTEAFF.

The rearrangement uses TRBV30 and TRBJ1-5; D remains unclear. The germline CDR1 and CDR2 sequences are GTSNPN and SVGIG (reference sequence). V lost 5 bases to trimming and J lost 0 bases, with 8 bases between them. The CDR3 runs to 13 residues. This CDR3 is CAWGANSNQPQHF. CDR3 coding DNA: TGTGCCTGGGGAGCTAATAGCAATCAGCCCCAGCATTTT.

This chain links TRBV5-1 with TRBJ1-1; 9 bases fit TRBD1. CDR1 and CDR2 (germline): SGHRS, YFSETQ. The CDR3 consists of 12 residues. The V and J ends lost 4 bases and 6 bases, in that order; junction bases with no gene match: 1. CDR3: CASSGTGPEAFF. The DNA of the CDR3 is TGCGCCAGCAGCGGGACAGGGCCTGAAGCTTTCTTT.

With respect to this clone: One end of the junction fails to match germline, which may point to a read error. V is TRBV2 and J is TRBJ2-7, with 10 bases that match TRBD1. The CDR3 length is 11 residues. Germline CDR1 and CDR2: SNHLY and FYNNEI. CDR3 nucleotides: TGTGCCAGCAGTGCCCTGGGACAGGGGATCTTC. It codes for CASSALGQGIF.

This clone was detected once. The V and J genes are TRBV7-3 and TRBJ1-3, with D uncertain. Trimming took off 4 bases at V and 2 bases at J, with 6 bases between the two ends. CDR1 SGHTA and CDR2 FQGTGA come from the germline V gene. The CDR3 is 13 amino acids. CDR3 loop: CASSSQAGNTIYF. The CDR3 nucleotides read TGTGCCAGCAGCTCCCAGGCTGGAAACACCATATATTTT.

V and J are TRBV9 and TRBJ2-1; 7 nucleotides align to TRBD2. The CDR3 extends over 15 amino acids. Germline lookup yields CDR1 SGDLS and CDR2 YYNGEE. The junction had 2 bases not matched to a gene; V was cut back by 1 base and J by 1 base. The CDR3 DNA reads TGTGCCAGCAGCGTACTAGCGGCGTCCTACAATGAGCAGTTCTTC. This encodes CASSVLAASYNEQFF.